Listed below are T cell receptor beta chains from one sample, sequenced in a study of T-cell reconstitution after alpha-beta-depleted transplantation in children. TCRdb re-called the PCR reads through MiXCR, storing one row per CDR3 protein. The table has approximately 350,000 distinct CDR3 sequences, approximately 12% seen once. The sample was PBMCs, taken from the stem cell graft. These receptors were obtained from a human donor who donated a stem cell graft to a child with Fanconi anemia. CDR3s include the opening cysteine and the closing phenylalanine or tryptophan.

CDR3	V	J
CATSRKRGSYNEQFF	TRBV15	TRBJ2-1
CASSAPGKGNTIYF	TRBV9	TRBJ1-3
CASSQVKGTPSISGNTIYF	TRBV4-1	TRBJ1-3
CASSLEVTHPPGLTDTQYF	TRBV11-2	TRBJ2-3
CASSVGPANHEQYF	TRBV9	TRBJ2-7
CASSFGRNTGELFF	TRBV12-3/TRBV12-4	TRBJ2-2
CASSPPRNTEAFF	TRBV18	TRBJ1-1
CASSDSYGASSGANVLTF	TRBV6-4	TRBJ2-6
CASKVDMNTEAFF	TRBV2	TRBJ1-1
CSVRQGETGELFF	TRBV29-1	TRBJ2-2
CASSQGGDRSQETQYF	TRBV4-2	TRBJ2-5
CASSQSRTGRSLAFF	TRBV4-2	TRBJ1-1
CASSQEISQRGLAGSYEQYF	TRBV4-3	TRBJ2-7
CASSLMAGGPSEQFF	TRBV7-3	TRBJ2-1
CASNPSGPQETQYF	TRBV5-1	TRBJ2-5
CASSFNGGAGNEQFF	TRBV7-3	TRBJ2-1
CATSRDRLAEPQHF	TRBV15	TRBJ1-5
CASSFTAGDSYEQYF	TRBV5-1	TRBJ2-7
CASCLSGITEAFF	TRBV6-2/TRBV6-3	TRBJ1-1
CASSLRVTTEAFF	TRBV12-3/TRBV12-4	TRBJ1-1
CASSLASGGAGDTQYF	TRBV7-8	TRBJ2-3